This TCR beta chain was retrieved from a study of cytotoxic CD8 clonotypes in ibrutinib-treated CLL. General study results and limits: Ibrutinib response saw clonality rise, and progression saw it return toward baseline. Pretreatment clonality was elevated relative to age-matched healthy donors and paralleled circulating CD8+ T-cell counts.

Sequencing was designed to attain a depth spanning 1 in 200,000 to 1 in 1 million T cells. This table comes from immunoSEQ multiplex PCR, and its TCRdb copy is limited to in-frame clones, with some not included. The sample records approximately 150,000 clones, around nine tenths being singletons. Germline CDR1 LNHDA, CDR2 SQIVND (reference sequence). CDR3 length equals 14 residues. Trimming cost V 1 base and J 5 bases, with 11 bases left between them. As to this clone: Its antigen is still unknown.

This material consisted of PBMCs, taken at disease progression, from a patient treated with ibrutinib. This receptor was identified in a human donor with chronic lymphocytic leukemia. V gene TRBV19 combines with J gene TRBJ2-5; D not resolved. The CDR3 here is CASSIVTEKETQYF. As DNA, the CDR3 is TGTGCCAGTAGTATAGTAACTGAGAAGGAGACCCAGTACTTC.